This paragraph reports one T cell receptor beta chain. The entry originates in a study of blood T cell repertoires in COVID-19. As for the study in general: Samples came from the United States, Italy and Spain, spanning acute and convalescent COVID-19.

Original handling: Quantification of nucleated cells was approximated via reference gene primer amplification. The assay was immunoSEQ multiplex PCR, and TCRdb's table has in-frame clones only and misses some. The DNA was the basis for D and trimming; V, J and clone size are from that table. The data show 300,000 to 400,000 clones, roughly nine tenths seen once. Participants were aged about 18 to 100 years from some 24 US areas. During the 2 weeks before they entered the study, exposed participants had met someone with a PCR-confirmed or clinician-diagnosed COVID-19 case. The sequence came from a woman in her twenties or thirties who had been exposed to COVID-19. What was sequenced was PBMCs or T cells enriched from blood (not recorded which).

The CDR3 loop reads CASSQDAGLTSYEQYF. The CDR3 coding sequence is TGCGCCAGCAGCCAAGATGCGGGCCTAACATCCTACGAGCAGTACTTC. The rearrangement links TRBV4-3 to TRBJ2-7, with D possibly matching TRBD2 (5 bases). The CDR3 runs to 16 residues. CDR1 is LGHNA, CDR2 YSLEER, per germline. Between the trimmed V and J ends, which lost 0 bases and 1 base, there was a span of 13 bases.